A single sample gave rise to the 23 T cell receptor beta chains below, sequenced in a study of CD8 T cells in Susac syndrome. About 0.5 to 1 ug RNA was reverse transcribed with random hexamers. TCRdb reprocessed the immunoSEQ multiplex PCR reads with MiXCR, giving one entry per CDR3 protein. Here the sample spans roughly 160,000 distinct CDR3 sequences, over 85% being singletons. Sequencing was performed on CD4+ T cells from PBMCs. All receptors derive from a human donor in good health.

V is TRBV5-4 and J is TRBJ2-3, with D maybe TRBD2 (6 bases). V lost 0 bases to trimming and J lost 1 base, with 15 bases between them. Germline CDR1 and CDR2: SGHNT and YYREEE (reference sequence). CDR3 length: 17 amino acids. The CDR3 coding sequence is TGTGCCAGCAGCTTGGCCCGGGACTCCGAGGGCACAGATACGCAGTATTTT. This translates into CASSLARDSEGTDTQYF.

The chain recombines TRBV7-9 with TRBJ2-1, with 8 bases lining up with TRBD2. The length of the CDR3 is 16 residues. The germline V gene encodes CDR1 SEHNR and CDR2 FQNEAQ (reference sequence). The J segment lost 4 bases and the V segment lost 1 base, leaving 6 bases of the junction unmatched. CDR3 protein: CASSLGKRGTYNEQFF. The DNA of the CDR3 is TGTGCCAGCAGCTTAGGAAAGCGGGGGACGTACAATGAGCAGTTCTTC.

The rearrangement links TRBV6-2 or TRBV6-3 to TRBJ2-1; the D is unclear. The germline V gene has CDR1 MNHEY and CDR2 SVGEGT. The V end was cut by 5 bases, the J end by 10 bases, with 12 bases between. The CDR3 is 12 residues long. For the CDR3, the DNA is TGTGCCAGCAGTCACCAAGGGCAGGAGCAGTTCTTC. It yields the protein CASSHQGQEQFF.

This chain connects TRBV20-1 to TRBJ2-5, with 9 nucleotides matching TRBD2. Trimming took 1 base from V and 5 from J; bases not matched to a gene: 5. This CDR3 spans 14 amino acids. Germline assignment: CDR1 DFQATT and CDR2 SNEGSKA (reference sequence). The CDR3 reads CSARVAGGRETQYF. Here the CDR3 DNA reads TGCAGTGCTAGAGTCGCGGGGGGGCGCGAGACCCAGTACTTC.

CDR3 nucleotide sequence: TGTGCCAGCAGCTTGAGAGGGAAAGAGCAGCCCCAGCATTTT. Its translation: CASSLRGKEQPQHF. The V gene is TRBV13, the J gene TRBJ1-5; D not certain. This CDR3 comprises 14 residues. V was clipped by 3 bases and J by 7 bases, with 13 bases between them. CDR1 and CDR2 (germline): PRHDT, FYEKMQ (reference sequence).

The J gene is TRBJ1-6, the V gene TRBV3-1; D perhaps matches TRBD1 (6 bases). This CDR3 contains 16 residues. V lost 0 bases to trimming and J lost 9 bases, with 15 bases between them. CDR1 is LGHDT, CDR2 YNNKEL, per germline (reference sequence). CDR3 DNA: TGTGCCAGCAGCCAAGACCCCGGGACATCGGGTTCACCCCTCCACTTT. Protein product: CASSQDPGTSGSPLHF.

The DNA for the CDR3 is TGTGCCAGCAGACAGGGGAGAGAGCAGTTCTTC. Translating gives CASRQGREQFF. The chain links TRBV6-2 or TRBV6-3 to TRBJ2-1, with 7 bases aligning to TRBD1. V lost 6 bases, J lost 10 bases, and 3 bases stayed unmatched. CDR1 MNHEY and CDR2 SVGEGT come from the germline V gene. This CDR3 comprises 11 residues.

CDR3 in amino acids: CSAINTIGGGYTF. DNA of the CDR3: TGCAGTGCAATAAATACAATAGGTGGTGGCTACACCTTC. J is TRBJ1-2 and V is TRBV20-1; D unresolved. V was clipped by 6 bases and J by 7 bases, with 18 bases between them. This CDR3 is 13 amino acids long. Germline V gives CDR1 DFQATT, CDR2 SNEGSKA (reference sequence).

The CDR3 DNA reads TGTGCCAGCAGCTTGATCGGGGGGACGTTGTACCAAGAGACCCAGTACTTC. Protein: CASSLIGGTLYQETQYF. The V and J genes are TRBV5-6 and TRBJ2-5; 7 bases are a match to TRBD2. The junction had 9 bases not matched to a gene; V was cut back by 1 base and J by 0 bases. The CDR3 has 17 amino acids. Germline V CDR1 and CDR2: SGHDT, YYEEEE. The variable domain in full, with the rest retrieved from reference TRBV5-6 and TRBJ2-5, is DAGVTQSPTHLIKTRGQQVTLRCSPKSGHDTVSWYQQALGQGPQFIFQYYEEEERQRGNFPDRFSGHQFPNYSSELNVNALLLGDSALYLCASSLIGGTLYQETQYFGPGTRLLVL.

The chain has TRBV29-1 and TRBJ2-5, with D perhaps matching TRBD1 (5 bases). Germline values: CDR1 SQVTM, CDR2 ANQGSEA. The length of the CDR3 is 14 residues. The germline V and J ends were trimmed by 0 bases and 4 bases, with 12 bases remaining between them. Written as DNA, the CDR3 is TGCAGCGTTGAAGATCTTCAGGGTGGAGAGACCCAGTACTTC. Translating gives CSVEDLQGGETQYF.

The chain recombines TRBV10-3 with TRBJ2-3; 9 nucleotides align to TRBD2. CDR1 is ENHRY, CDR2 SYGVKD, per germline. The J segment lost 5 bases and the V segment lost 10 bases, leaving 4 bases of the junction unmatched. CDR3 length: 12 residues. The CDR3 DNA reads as TGTGCCAGTAGCGGGGGTGGAGATACGCAGTATTTT. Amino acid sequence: CASSGGGDTQYF.

CDR3 coding DNA: TGTGCCAGTAGTTTCGACAGGGTAGGCTCCTACGAGCAGTACTTC. It codes for CASSFDRVGSYEQYF. The chain employs TRBV19 and TRBJ2-7; the match to TRBD1 covers 7 bases. V was pared by 5 bases and J by 0 bases, with 7 bases of the junction left unmatched. The CDR3 length is 15 residues. Germline V gives CDR1 LNHDA, CDR2 SQIVND (reference sequence).

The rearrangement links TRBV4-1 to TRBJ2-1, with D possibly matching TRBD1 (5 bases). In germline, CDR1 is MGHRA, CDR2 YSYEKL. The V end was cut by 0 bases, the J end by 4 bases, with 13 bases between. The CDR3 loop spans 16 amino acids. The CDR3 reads CASSQDTHRGYNEQFF. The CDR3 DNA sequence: TGCGCCAGCAGCCAAGATACCCATAGGGGTTACAATGAGCAGTTCTTC.

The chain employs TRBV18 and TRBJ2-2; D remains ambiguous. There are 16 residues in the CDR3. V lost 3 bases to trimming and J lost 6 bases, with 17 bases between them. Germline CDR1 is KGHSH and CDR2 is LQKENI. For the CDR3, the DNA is TGTGCCAGCTCACCGGCACGCCCCGGCGTCTCCGGGGAGCTGTTTTTT. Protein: CASSPARPGVSGELFF.

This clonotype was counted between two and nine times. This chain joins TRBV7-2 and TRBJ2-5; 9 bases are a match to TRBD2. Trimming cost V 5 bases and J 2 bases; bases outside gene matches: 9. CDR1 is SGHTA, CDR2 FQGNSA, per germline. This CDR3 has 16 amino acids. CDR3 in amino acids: CASSPWASGAQETQYF. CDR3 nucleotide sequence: TGTGCCAGCAGCCCTTGGGCTAGCGGGGCGCAAGAGACCCAGTACTTC.

In DNA, the CDR3 is TGTGCCAGCAGAGGCCCGGAGGGACGGGAGACCCAGTACTTC. Translation gives CASRGPEGRETQYF. This sequence joins TRBV27 and TRBJ2-5; TRBD2 is a possible D gene (6 bases). Deletions cut 6 bases from V and 5 bases from J, with 16 bases between. Germline assignment: CDR1 MNHEY and CDR2 SMNVEV (reference sequence). The CDR3 has 14 amino acids.

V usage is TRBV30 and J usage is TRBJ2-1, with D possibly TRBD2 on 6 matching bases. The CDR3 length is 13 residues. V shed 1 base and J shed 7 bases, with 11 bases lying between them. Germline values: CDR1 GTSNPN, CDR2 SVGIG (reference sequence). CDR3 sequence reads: CAWSGPRGNEQFF. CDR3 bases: TGTGCCTGGAGTGGACCACGGGGGAATGAGCAGTTCTTC.

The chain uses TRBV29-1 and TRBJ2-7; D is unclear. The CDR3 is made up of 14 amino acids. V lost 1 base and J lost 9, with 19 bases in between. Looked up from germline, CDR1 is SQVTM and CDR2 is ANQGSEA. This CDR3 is CSVEVRTSPRGQYF. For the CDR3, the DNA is TGCAGCGTTGAAGTACGGACGTCCCCCCGAGGGCAGTACTTC.

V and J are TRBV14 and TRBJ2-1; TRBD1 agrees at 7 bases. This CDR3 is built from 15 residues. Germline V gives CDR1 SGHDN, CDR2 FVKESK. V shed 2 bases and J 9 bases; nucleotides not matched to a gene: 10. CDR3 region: CASSQKGQAASEQFF. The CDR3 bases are TGTGCCAGCAGCCAAAAAGGACAGGCTGCTAGTGAGCAGTTCTTC.

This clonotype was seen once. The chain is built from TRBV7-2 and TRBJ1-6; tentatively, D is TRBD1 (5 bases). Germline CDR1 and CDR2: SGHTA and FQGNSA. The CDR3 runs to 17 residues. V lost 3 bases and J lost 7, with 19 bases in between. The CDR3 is CASSLGLGGPGNSPLHF. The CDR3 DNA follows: TGTGCCAGCAGCTTGGGGCTTGGCGGGCCAGGGAATTCACCCCTCCACTTT. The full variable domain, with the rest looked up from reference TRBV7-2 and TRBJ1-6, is GAGVSQSPSNKVTEKGKDVELRCDPISGHTALYWYRQSLGQGLEFLIYFQGNSAPDKSGLPSDRFSAERTGGSVSTLTIQRTQQEDSAVYLCASSLGLGGPGNSPLHFGNGTRLTVT.

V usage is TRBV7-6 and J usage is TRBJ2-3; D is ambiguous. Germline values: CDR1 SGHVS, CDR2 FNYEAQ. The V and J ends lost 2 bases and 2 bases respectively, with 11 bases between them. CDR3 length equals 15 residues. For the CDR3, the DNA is TGTGCCAGCAGCTTACTCTCGATAGACACAGATACGCAGTATTTT. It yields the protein CASSLLSIDTDTQYF.

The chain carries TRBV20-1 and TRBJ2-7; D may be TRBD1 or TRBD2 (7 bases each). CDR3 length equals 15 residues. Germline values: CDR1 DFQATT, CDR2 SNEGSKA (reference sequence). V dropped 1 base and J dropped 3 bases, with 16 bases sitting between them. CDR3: CSARVQGGGLYEQYF. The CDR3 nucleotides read TGCAGTGCTAGAGTCCAGGGGGGGGGCCTCTACGAGCAGTACTTC.

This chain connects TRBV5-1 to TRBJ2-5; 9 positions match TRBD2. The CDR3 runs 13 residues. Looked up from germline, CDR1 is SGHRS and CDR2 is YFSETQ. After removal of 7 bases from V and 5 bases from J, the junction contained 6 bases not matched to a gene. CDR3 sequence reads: CASSDSGGETQYF. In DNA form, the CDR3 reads TGCGCCAGCTCCGATAGCGGGGGCGAGACCCAGTACTTC.